A selection of T cell receptor beta chains follows, all from one sample in a study of identical twins. TCRdb processed the 5' RACE reads anew with MiXCR; each CDR3 protein has one entry. The sample carries under 350,000 distinct CDR3 sequences, just under 9.5% recorded once. The data also belong to a second study, concerning yellow fever vaccine responses in identical twins.

Sequenced: CD8+ T cells sorted from blood. The receptors were gathered from a young woman in good health. Both conserved end residues are part of each CDR3. Fields, in order: clone size, D gene, J gene, V gene, CDR3 protein, CDR3 DNA. The D gene is left open where the match is weak. Only part of the rows carry a size: once, few, many, or a class if the clone is expanded.

many NA TRBJ2-2 TRBV10-3 CAISELTGNTGELFF TGTGCCATCAGTGAGTTAACAGGGAACACCGGGGAGCTGTTTTTT
NA TRBD2 TRBJ2-5 TRBV20-1 CSAGGWEGLGVVQETQYF TGCAGTGCTGGGGGGTGGGAGGGTTTAGGGGTGGTGCAAGAGACCCAGTACTTC
many NA TRBJ1-2 TRBV27 CASSLSTPELNYGYTF TGTGCCAGCAGTTTATCGACCCCCGAACTTAACTATGGCTACACCTTC
many TRBD2 TRBJ2-1 TRBV12-3/TRBV12-4 CAELAGDNEQFF TGTGCCGAGCTAGCGGGAGATAATGAGCAGTTCTTC
few NA TRBJ2-1 TRBV12-3/TRBV12-4 CASRGLDNEQFF TGTGCCAGCAGGGGCCTAGACAATGAGCAGTTCTTC
many NA TRBJ2-3 TRBV6-6 CASSLSDTDTQYF TGTGCCAGCAGTCTCTCAGACACAGATACGCAGTATTTT
many NA TRBJ2-5 TRBV5-5 CASSLFDTGEETQYF TGTGCCAGCAGCTTGTTTGATACAGGCGAAGAGACCCAGTACTTC
NA NA TRBJ2-3 TRBV10-2 CASSGFSADTDTQYF TGCGCCAGCAGTGGGTTTAGCGCTGACACAGATACGCAGTATTTT
many NA TRBJ2-6 TRBV7-6 CASSLVFGANVLTF TGTGCCAGCAGCTTAGTATTCGGGGCCAACGTCCTGACTTTC
many NA TRBJ2-3 TRBV20-1 CSADLLATDTQYF TGCAGTGCTGACCTCCTAGCCACAGATACGCAGTATTTT
NA NA TRBJ2-6 TRBV4-3 CASSPQRGLGANVLTF TGCGCCAGCAGCCCCCAGCGTGGGCTCGGGGCCAACGTCCTGACTTTC
NA TRBD2 TRBJ2-3 TRBV27 CASSSTGLLIYTQYF TGTGCCAGCAGCTCGACGGGACTACTAATTTATACGCAGTATTTT
NA NA TRBJ2-6 TRBV14 CASSQAHKRANVLTF TGTGCCAGCAGCCAAGCACATAAGAGGGCCAACGTCCTGACTTTC
few NA TRBJ1-4 TRBV28 CASSKDPLANEKLFF TGTGCCAGCAGTAAAGACCCCTTGGCTAATGAAAAACTGTTTTTT
few NA TRBJ2-7 TRBV4-3 CASSQDWVGSGLTYEQYF TGCGCCAGCAGCCAAGATTGGGTAGGGAGCGGGTTAACGTACGAGCAGTACTTC
NA NA TRBJ2-7 TRBV19 CASSVPRGEQYF TGTGCCAGTAGTGTTCCGAGGGGCGAGCAGTACTTC
few TRBD2 TRBJ2-1 TRBV6-1 CASRPPLAENYNEQFF TGTGCCAGCAGACCACCCCTAGCGGAGAACTACAATGAGCAGTTCTTC
NA NA TRBJ2-1 TRBV12-3/TRBV12-4 CASSFAGLPAARSSYNEQFF TGTGCCAGCAGTTTCGCGGGGCTCCCCGCAGCTCGCAGCTCCTACAATGAGCAGTTCTTC
few TRBD1 TRBJ2-2 TRBV27 CASSTETGAGELFF TGTGCCAGCAGTACCGAGACAGGGGCCGGGGAGCTGTTTTTT
NA TRBD2 TRBJ2-5 TRBV19 CASTSSGSVGETQYF TGTGCCAGTACCTCTAGCGGGAGCGTGGGGGAGACCCAGTACTTC
NA NA TRBJ2-2 TRBV6-2/TRBV6-3 CASSYTPQSNTGELFF TGTGCCAGCAGTTATACCCCCCAATCGAACACCGGGGAGCTGTTTTTT
few TRBD1 TRBJ2-1 TRBV19 CASSGPGQEINEQFF TGTGCCAGTAGCGGCCCGGGACAGGAAATCAATGAGCAGTTCTTC
many NA TRBJ2-5 TRBV20-1 CSARDGGSQETQYF TGCAGTGCTAGAGACGGGGGCTCGCAAGAGACCCAGTACTTC
few TRBD2 TRBJ2-7 TRBV11-2 CASSERTSGGFYEQYF TGTGCCAGCAGCGAACGGACTAGCGGGGGATTCTACGAGCAGTACTTC
NA NA TRBJ1-6 TRBV4-3 CASSQGGGGSYNSPLHF TGCGCCAGCAGCCAAGGCGGGGGAGGGTCCTATAATTCACCCCTCCACTTT
few TRBD1 TRBJ2-1 TRBV5-6 CASSLSFLAQGKFF TGTGCCAGCAGCTTGTCTTTCCTTGCACAGGGGAAGTTCTTC
many NA TRBJ1-5 TRBV13 CASSLGGPGGNQPQHF TGTGCCAGCAGCCTAGGGGGGCCGGGGGGCAATCAGCCCCAGCATTTT
NA NA TRBJ2-7 TRBV6-1 CASTQVPATDVQYF TGTGCCAGCACCCAAGTCCCAGCTACGGACGTGCAGTACTTC
many NA TRBJ1-5 TRBV12-3/TRBV12-4 CASSLGPESSNQPQHF TGTGCCAGCAGTTTAGGGCCCGAGTCTAGCAATCAGCCCCAGCATTTT
many TRBD2 TRBJ2-1 TRBV18 CASSPPGGNSYNEQFF TGTGCCAGCTCACCCCCGGGAGGAAACTCCTACAATGAGCAGTTCTTC
few TRBD2 TRBJ2-7 TRBV6-2/TRBV6-3 CASSYREVDYEQYF TGTGCCAGCAGTTATCGGGAGGTTGACTACGAGCAGTACTTC
few NA TRBJ2-3 TRBV21-1 CASSKLSGPTDTQYF TGTGCCAGCAGCAAACTTAGCGGCCCCACAGATACGCAGTATTTT
few TRBD1 TRBJ2-5 TRBV24-1 CATSDMTGGRETQYF TGTGCCACCAGTGATATGACAGGGGGAAGAGAGACCCAGTACTTC
many NA TRBJ2-5 TRBV10-3 CAISEGLAEETQYF TGTGCCATCAGTGAGGGTCTAGCCGAAGAGACCCAGTACTTC
few TRBD1 TRBJ2-1 TRBV29-1 CSVAAGTGIYNEQFF TGCAGCGTAGCGGCCGGGACAGGGATCTACAATGAGCAGTTCTTC
few NA TRBJ1-1 TRBV4-1 CASSPFGATNTEAFF TGCGCCAGCAGCCCCTTCGGTGCTACGAACACTGAAGCTTTCTTT
NA TRBD1 TRBJ2-7 TRBV27 CASSSITVTGSPYEQYF TGTGCCAGCAGTTCAATTACCGTGACAGGGTCCCCCTACGAGCAGTACTTC
few NA TRBJ1-4 TRBV9 CASSLGPKGEKLFF TGTGCCAGCAGCCTAGGGCCGAAGGGTGAAAAACTGTTTTTT
NA NA TRBJ2-1 TRBV7-6 CASSFEGGDNEQFF TGTGCCAGCAGCTTCGAGGGGGGGGACAATGAGCAGTTCTTC
few TRBD2 TRBJ2-1 TRBV15 CATSRERELAAYNEQFF TGTGCCACCAGCAGAGAACGGGAGCTAGCGGCCTACAATGAGCAGTTCTTC
many TRBD1 TRBJ2-7 TRBV12-3/TRBV12-4 CASSVGQAYSYEQYF TGTGCCAGCAGTGTTGGACAGGCGTACTCCTACGAGCAGTACTTC
few TRBD2 TRBJ2-1 TRBV4-2 CASSQKLAGDPYNEQFF TGTGCCAGCAGCCAGAAATTAGCGGGGGACCCTTACAATGAGCAGTTCTTC
NA NA TRBJ2-1 TRBV4-3 CASSQDPRQPYNEQFF TGCGCCAGCAGCCAAGATCCAAGGCAGCCGTACAATGAGCAGTTCTTC
many TRBD2 TRBJ2-1 TRBV28 CASSARLAGFYNEQFF TGTGCCAGCAGTGCCCGACTAGCGGGCTTCTACAATGAGCAGTTCTTC
NA NA TRBJ2-3 TRBV5-5 CASWSDKEYTDTQYF TGTGCCAGCTGGAGCGATAAGGAATACACAGATACGCAGTATTTT
few NA TRBJ2-7 TRBV7-2 CASSLVGFREQYF TGTGCCAGCAGCTTAGTGGGCTTTCGCGAGCAGTACTTC
NA NA TRBJ1-6 TRBV7-3 CASSLLGDSPLHF TGTGCCAGCAGCTTATTGGGGGATTCACCCCTCCACTTT
many TRBD2 TRBJ2-5 TRBV12-3/TRBV12-4 CASSLGTSGQETQYF TGTGCCAGCAGTTTAGGGACTAGCGGCCAAGAGACCCAGTACTTC
many NA TRBJ2-7 TRBV3-1 CASSPRRGGKSYEQYF TGTGCCAGCAGCCCGCGCCGGGGTGGGAAATCCTACGAGCAGTACTTC
NA NA TRBJ2-1 TRBV18 CASSPSASSYNEQFF TGTGCCAGCTCACCTTCAGCCTCTTCCTACAATGAGCAGTTCTTC
many NA TRBJ2-1 TRBV28 CASSFPYNEQFF TGTGCCAGCAGTTTCCCTTACAATGAGCAGTTCTTC
many NA TRBJ1-1 TRBV29-1 CSVGQSEAFF TGCAGCGTTGGGCAATCTGAAGCTTTCTTT